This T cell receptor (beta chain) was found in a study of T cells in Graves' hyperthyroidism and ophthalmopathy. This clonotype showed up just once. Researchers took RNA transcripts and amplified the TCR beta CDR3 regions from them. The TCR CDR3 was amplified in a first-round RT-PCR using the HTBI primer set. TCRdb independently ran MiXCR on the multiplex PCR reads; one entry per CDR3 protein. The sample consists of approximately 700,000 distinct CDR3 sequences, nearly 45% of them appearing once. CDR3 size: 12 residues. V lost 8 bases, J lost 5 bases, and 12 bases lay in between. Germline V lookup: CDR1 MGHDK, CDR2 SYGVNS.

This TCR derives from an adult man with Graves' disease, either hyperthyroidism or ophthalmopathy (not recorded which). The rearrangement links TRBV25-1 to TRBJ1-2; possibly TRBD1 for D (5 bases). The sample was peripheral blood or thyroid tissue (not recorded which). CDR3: CASLVQGYGYTF. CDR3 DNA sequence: TGTGCCAGCTTGGTCCAGGGATATGGCTACACCTTC.